This T cell receptor beta chain was profiled in a study of blood T cell repertoires in COVID-19. In the study overall: T cells, B-cell-depleted T cells, or PBMCs supplied cDNA or gDNA.

CDR1 and CDR2 (germline): SEHNR, FQNEAQ (reference sequence). J lost 0 bases, V lost 8 bases, and 8 bases had no gene match. This CDR3 is built from 16 residues. As handled by the study authors: For nucleated cells, counts were estimated from reference gene primer amplification. TCRdb keeps only in-frame clones here, not all; method: immunoSEQ multiplex PCR. V, J and clone size reflect that table, while D and trimming were determined from the DNA. The sample lists 120,000 or so clones; roughly four fifths were seen once. In Seattle, patients joined the study during active infection and were tracked longitudinally.

The clonotype was recovered from a man younger than 40 with COVID-19, enrolled during active disease. What was sequenced was peripheral blood. The gene calls are TRBV7-9 and TRBJ1-4; 8 bases are shared with TRBD1. This CDR3 is CASVERQGTTNEKLFF. CDR3 nucleotides: TGTGCCAGCGTAGAAAGACAGGGGACAACTAATGAAAAACTGTTTTTT.